This T cell receptor (beta chain) was identified in a study of cytomegalovirus exposure and HLA in healthy donors. This clone has only a few counts. Its antigen is unidentified. The study's findings and limits: Accurate HLA-A and HLA-B prediction from TCR beta sequences was reported for most subjects. Diagnosis of cytomegalovirus status made by the classifier reportedly showed high specificity and sensitivity. There were a few CMV-associated chains whose specificity for CMV antigens was confirmed in vitro.

PCR primers comprised 60 Vbeta and 13 Jbeta primers. The method was immunoSEQ multiplex PCR; TCRdb's version includes in-frame clones alone and lacks a portion of them. The sample has 60,000 to 90,000 clones; about 67% are singletons. The V gene's germline CDR1 is MNHEY and CDR2 SVGAGI. This CDR3 contains 14 residues. V shed 6 bases and J 5 bases; nucleotides not matched to a gene: 8. The sequencing input was PBMCs. The receptor was derived from a man aged 35-49 years in good health and CMV-seropositive. This chain joins TRBV6-5 and TRBJ2-7; 9 nucleotides match TRBD1. The CDR3 here is CASRTGQGTDEQYF. The CDR3 DNA follows: TGTGCCAGCAGGACAGGACAGGGGACCGACGAGCAGTACTTC.